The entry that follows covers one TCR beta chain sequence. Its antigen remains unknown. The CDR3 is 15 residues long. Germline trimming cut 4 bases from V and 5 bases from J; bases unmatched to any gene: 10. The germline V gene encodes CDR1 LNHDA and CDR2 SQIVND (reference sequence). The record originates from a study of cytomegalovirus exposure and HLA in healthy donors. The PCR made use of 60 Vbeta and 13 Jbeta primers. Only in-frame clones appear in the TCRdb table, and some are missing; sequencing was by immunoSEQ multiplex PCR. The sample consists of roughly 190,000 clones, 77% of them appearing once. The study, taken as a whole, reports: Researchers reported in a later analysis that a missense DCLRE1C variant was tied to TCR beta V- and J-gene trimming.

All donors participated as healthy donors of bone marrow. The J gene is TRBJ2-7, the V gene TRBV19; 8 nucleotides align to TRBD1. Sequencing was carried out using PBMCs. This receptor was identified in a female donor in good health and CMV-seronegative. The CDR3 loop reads CASSTPTTGAHEQYF. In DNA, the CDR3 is TGTGCCAGTAGTACCCCGACGACAGGGGCCCACGAGCAGTACTTC.